One T cell receptor (beta chain) is described in this entry. What it binds is unknown. Template switching with 5'RACE generated the TCR cDNA and added a universal primer site and UMIs. MiXCR, applied by TCRdb to the 5' RACE reads, yields one record per CDR3 protein. Of hundreds of thousands of distinct CDR3 sequences detected, 13% appear once; the ten largest clones hold around an eighth. The data were obtained in a study of T cells after yellow fever vaccination. Findings and limits, study-wide: Weaker, the secondary response had a peak occurring faster, on day 5 versus 15. Repertoires sorted by FACS could include abundant clonotypes that are contaminants from the bulk population.

This CDR3 is 15 amino acids long. The V end lost 7 bases, the J end lost 0 bases, and 14 bases lay between the germline ends. Germline V gene lookup returns CDR1 LNHNV and CDR2 YYDKDF (reference sequence). The source of this sequence is a man aged 30 to 39 who received the YFV17D yellow fever vaccine. The rearrangement uses TRBV15 and TRBJ2-3, with a tentative D call TRBD1 (5 bases). Specimen: PBMCs, collected on the day of the yellow fever booster vaccination. The CDR3 bases are TGTGCCACCAAACCGACGGACACCAGCACAGATACGCAGTATTTT. Residues: CATKPTDTSTDTQYF. The whole variable domain, filled in from reference TRBV15 and TRBJ2-3, reads DAMVIQNPRYQVTQFGKPVTLSCSQTLNHNVMYWYQQKSSQAPKLLFHYYDKDFNNEADTPDNFQSRRPNTSFCFLDIRSPGLGDTAMYLCATKPTDTSTDTQYFGPGTRLTVL.